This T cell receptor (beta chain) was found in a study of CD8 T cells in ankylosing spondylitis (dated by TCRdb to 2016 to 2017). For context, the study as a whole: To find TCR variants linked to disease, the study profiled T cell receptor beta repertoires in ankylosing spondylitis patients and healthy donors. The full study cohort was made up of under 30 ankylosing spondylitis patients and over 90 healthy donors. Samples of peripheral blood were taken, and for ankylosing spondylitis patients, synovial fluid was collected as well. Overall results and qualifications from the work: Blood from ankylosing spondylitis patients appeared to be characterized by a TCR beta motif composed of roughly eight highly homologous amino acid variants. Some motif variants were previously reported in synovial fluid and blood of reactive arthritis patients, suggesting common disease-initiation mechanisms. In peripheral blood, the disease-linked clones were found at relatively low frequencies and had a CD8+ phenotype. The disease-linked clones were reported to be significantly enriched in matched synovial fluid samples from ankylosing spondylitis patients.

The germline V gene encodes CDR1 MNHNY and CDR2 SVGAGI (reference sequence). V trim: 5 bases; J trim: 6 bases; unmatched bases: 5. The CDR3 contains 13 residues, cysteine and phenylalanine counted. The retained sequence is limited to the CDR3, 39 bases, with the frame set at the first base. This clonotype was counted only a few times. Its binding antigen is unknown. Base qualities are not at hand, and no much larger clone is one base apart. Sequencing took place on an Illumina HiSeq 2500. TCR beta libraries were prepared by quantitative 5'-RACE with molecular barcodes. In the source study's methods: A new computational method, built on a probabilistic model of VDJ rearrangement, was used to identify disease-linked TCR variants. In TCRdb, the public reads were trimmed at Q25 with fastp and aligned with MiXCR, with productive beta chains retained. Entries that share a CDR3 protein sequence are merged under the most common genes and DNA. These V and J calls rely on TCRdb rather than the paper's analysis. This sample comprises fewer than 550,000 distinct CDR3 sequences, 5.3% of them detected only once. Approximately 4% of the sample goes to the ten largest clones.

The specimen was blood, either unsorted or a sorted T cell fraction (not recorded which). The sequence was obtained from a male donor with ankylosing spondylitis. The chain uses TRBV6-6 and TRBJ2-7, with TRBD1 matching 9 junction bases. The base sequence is TGTGCCAGCAGTAGACAGGGGGTGAGCGAGCAGTACTTC. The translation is CASSRQGVSEQYF.